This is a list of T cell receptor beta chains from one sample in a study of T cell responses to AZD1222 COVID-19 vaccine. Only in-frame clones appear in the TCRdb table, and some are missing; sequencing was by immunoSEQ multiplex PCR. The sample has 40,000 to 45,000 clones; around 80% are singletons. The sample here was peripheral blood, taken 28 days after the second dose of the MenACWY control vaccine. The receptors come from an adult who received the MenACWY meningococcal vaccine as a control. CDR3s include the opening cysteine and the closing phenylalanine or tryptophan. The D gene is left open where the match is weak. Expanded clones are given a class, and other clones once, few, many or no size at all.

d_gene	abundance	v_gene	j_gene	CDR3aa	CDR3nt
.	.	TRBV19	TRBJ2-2	CASSTGLTGELFF	TGTGCCAGTAGCACAGGGCTCACCGGGGAGCTGTTTTTT
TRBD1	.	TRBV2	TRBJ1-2	CASSEGQGGSYGYTF	TGTGCCAGCAGTGAGGGACAGGGAGGGAGCTATGGCTACACCTTC
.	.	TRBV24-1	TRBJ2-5	CATSDLTFGGSETQYF	TGTGCCACCAGTGATTTGACGTTTGGTGGCTCAGAGACCCAGTACTTC
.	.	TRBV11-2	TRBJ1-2	CASSSLTKNYGYTF	TGTGCCAGCAGCTCATTGACCAAAAACTATGGCTACACCTTC
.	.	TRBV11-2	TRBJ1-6	CASSFATSSSPLHF	TGTGCCAGCAGCTTTGCAACAAGTAGTTCACCCCTCCACTTT
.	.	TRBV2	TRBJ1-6	CASSEALGGGSPLHF	TGTGCCAGCAGTGAAGCGCTCGGGGGCGGATCACCCCTCCACTTT
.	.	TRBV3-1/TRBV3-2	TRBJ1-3	CASSLVRASGNTIYF	TGTGCCAGCAGCCTCGTTCGGGCCTCTGGAAACACCATATATTTT
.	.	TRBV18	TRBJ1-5	CASSRGGEPQHF	TGTGCCAGCTCCCGTGGGGGGGAGCCCCAGCATTTT
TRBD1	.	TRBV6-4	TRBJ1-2	CASSTTPGQGSYTF	TGTGCCAGCAGTACCACTCCGGGACAGGGAAGCTACACCTTC
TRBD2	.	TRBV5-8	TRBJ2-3	CATGTLAGVDTQYF	TGTGCCACTGGGACGCTAGCGGGGGTGGATACGCAGTATTTT
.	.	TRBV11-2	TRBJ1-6	CASSFTTYNSPLHF	TGTGCCAGCAGCTTTACAACCTATAATTCACCCCTCCACTTT
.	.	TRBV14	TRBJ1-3	CASSYLRAHGNTIYF	TGTGCCAGCAGCTACCTTAGGGCCCACGGAAACACCATATATTTT
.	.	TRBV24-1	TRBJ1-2	CATSDRNVNYGYTF	TGTGCCACCAGTGACCGGAATGTTAACTATGGCTACACCTTC
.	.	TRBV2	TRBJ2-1	CASTRDNEQFF	TGTGCCAGCACCAGGGACAATGAGCAGTTCTTC
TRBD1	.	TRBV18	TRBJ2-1	CASSPGTGSNEQFF	TGTGCCAGCTCACCCGGGACAGGGTCCAATGAGCAGTTCTTC
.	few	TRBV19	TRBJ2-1	CASSIRWGGKGLVNNEQFF	TGTGCCAGTAGTATACGGTGGGGGGGCAAGGGTCTAGTTAACAATGAGCAGTTCTTC
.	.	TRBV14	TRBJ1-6	CASSPAVYNSPLHF	TGTGCCAGCAGCCCGGCCGTTTATAATTCACCCCTCCACTTT
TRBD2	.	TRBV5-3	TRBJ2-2	CARSLGLAENTGELFF	TGTGCCAGAAGCTTGGGACTAGCGGAGAACACCGGGGAGCTGTTTTTT
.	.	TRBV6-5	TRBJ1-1	CASSSQGGSTEAFF	TGTGCCAGCAGTTCCCAGGGAGGGAGCACTGAAGCTTTCTTT
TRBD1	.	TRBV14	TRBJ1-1	CASSLLDRGSAFF	TGTGCCAGCAGCCTCCTGGACAGGGGGAGCGCTTTCTTT
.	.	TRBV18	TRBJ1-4	CASSLVGSEGGKLFF	TGTGCCAGCTCGCTAGTCGGGTCTGAAGGTGGAAAACTGTTTTTT
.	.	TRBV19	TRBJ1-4	CASSRMGADGMNEKLFF	TGTGCCAGTAGTCGTATGGGGGCGGACGGTATGAATGAAAAACTGTTTTTT
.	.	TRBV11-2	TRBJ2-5	CASSLQGQPPETQYF	TGTGCCAGCAGCTTACAGGGTCAACCCCCGGAGACCCAGTACTTC
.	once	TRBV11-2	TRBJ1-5	CASSQGYSNQPQHF	TGTGCCAGCAGCCAGGGGTATAGCAATCAGCCCCAGCATTTT
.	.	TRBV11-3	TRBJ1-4	CASSLKDGGKLFF	TGTGCCAGCAGCCTAAAGGACGGGGGAAAACTGTTTTTT